The clone carrying this T cell receptor (beta chain) was found once. Antigen: not known. Per germline, CDR1 GTSNPN and CDR2 SVGIG (reference sequence). The CDR3 contains 12 residues. V was cut by 3 bases and J by 6 bases, with 10 bases left in between. From the 5' RACE reads, TCRdb called clonotypes with MiXCR, one entry per CDR3 protein. The table shows a few hundred thousand distinct CDR3 sequences, with 20% to 25% occurring only once. These data belong to a study of T-cell memory formation after mild COVID-19. The wider study: Largely, the TCR clusters proved donor specific. General study findings and limits: Clones which contracted sat mainly in CM and EM if CD4+, and in EMRA if CD8+. Clones contracting over day 15 to 85 were CD4/CD8 balanced, with later expanders leaning CD4+. Memory cells collected pre-infection included some clones that later responded, suggesting cross-reactive memory joined.

The sample consisted of PBMCs or a T cell subset sorted from them (not recorded which). The clonotype originates from an adult woman who had mild COVID-19 (a few samples of this study predate the infection). Cell type and time point are not known. This chain links TRBV30 with TRBJ2-3; no clear D gene. The CDR3 DNA is TGTGCCTGGAGCCGGTCCGGTGATACGCAGTATTTT. Amino acid sequence: CAWSRSGDTQYF.